This T cell receptor beta chain was sequenced in a study of shared T cell receptors in the human thymus. Trimming removed 0 bases from V and 6 bases from J, with 5 bases in between. There are 13 residues in the CDR3. CDR1 SGHDN and CDR2 FVKESK come from the germline V gene. Assay used: immunoSEQ multiplex PCR; TCRdb lists only in-frame clones, some missing. Here the sample spans hundreds of thousands of clones, more than 70% being singletons. These data also formed part of another study, on human thymus T cells. That work states: Thymic tissue was derived from resections collected during corrective heart surgery.

This sequence originates from a boy less than two years old with a congenital heart defect. Sequencing used thymocytes. This rearrangement joins TRBV14 to TRBJ2-2; D not certain. Here the CDR3 reads CASSQESAGELFF. The DNA of the CDR3 is TGTGCCAGCAGCCAAGAATCGGCCGGGGAGCTGTTTTTT.